The next 8 T cell receptor beta chains were all read from a single sample in a study of cytomegalovirus exposure and HLA in healthy donors. PCR amplification relied on 60 Vbeta primers (plus 13 Jbeta primers). The table came from immunoSEQ multiplex PCR; TCRdb's copy has only in-frame clones and leaves some out. The data contain about 180,000 clones, roughly three quarters of them singletons. Sequenced: PBMCs. These receptors were obtained from a male donor in good health and CMV-seronegative.

The chain recombines TRBV15 with TRBJ1-4, with 10 bases lining up with TRBD1. CDR1 and CDR2 from the germline V gene are LNHNV and YYDKDF (reference sequence). Germline trimming cut 5 bases from V and 8 bases from J; bases unmatched to any gene: 8. This CDR3 spans 15 amino acids. Here the CDR3 DNA reads TGTGCCACCAGCGCCCGGGGACAGGGGAAGGAAAAACTGTTTTTT. As protein: CATSARGQGKEKLFF.

Sample share makes this clone medium-sized. This chain links TRBV6-6 with TRBJ1-5, with 9 bases lining up with TRBD1. Germline lookup yields CDR1 MNHNY and CDR2 SVGAGI (reference sequence). Germline trimming cut 6 bases from V and 5 bases from J; bases unmatched to any gene: 2. The CDR3 has 13 amino acids. The CDR3 DNA reads TGTGCCAGCAGCCGGACAGGGGATCAGCCCCAGCATTTT. This gives the protein CASSRTGDQPQHF.

As to this clone: The junction and the germline gene differ at one end; a read error may be behind it. The chain recombines TRBV7-8 with TRBJ2-1, with 7 nucleotides matching TRBD2. Germline V gene lookup returns CDR1 SGHVS and CDR2 FQNEAQ. CDR3 size: 16 residues. The CDR3 region is CASSVASGTYYNEQFF. CDR3 DNA sequence: TGTGCCAGCAGCGTAGCGAGCGGGACCTACTACAATGAGCAGTTCTTC.

This clone was detected only a few times. Other DNA sequences in the same sample also yield this CDR3. This chain joins TRBV27 and TRBJ1-1; weak D call: TRBD1 (6 bases). This CDR3 has 14 residues. Trimming pared 8 bases from V and 0 bases from J, leaving 13 bases between. The germline gives CDR1 MNHEY, CDR2 SMNVEV (reference sequence). CDR3 in DNA: TGTGCCAGCCGTCCGGGACACCTGAACACTGAAGCTTTCTTT. Its translation is CASRPGHLNTEAFF.

The V and J genes are TRBV6-1 and TRBJ2-6; D perhaps matches TRBD1 (5 bases). The CDR3 totals 14 residues. Trimming cost V 10 bases and J 1 base, with 11 bases left between them. Germline CDR1 MNHNS, CDR2 SASEGT. The CDR3 sequence is CATVAGSGANVLTF. The CDR3 bases are TGTGCCACCGTCGCAGGGTCTGGGGCCAACGTCCTGACTTTC.

The chain recombines TRBV9 with TRBJ2-1, with D uncertain. Germline V lookup: CDR1 SGDLS, CDR2 YYNGEE. The CDR3 extends over 13 amino acids. V gave up 0 bases and J gave up 7 bases, with 8 bases separating them. The CDR3 loop is CASSVGVMNEQFF. DNA for the CDR3: TGTGCCAGCAGCGTAGGCGTTATGAATGAGCAGTTCTTC.

V gene TRBV27 combines with J gene TRBJ2-7, with a tentative D call TRBD2 (5 bases). This CDR3 has 14 amino acids. V gave up 0 bases and J gave up 2 bases, with 8 bases separating them. Germline CDR1 reads MNHEY; CDR2 reads SMNVEV (reference sequence). CDR3 protein: CASSLSSATYEQYF. The CDR3 DNA reads TGTGCCAGCAGTTTATCTAGCGCTACCTACGAGCAGTACTTC.

The rearrangement uses TRBV2 and TRBJ2-7, with D hard to call. The CDR3 totals 14 residues. Germline lookup yields CDR1 SNHLY and CDR2 FYNNEI. Trimming stripped 8 bases from V and 7 bases from J, with 21 bases between. The CDR3 coding sequence is TGTGCCAGCGGGCCCGGCACCCCTGTGGGTGAGCAGTACTTC. This codes for CASGPGTPVGEQYF.